The clone carrying this T cell receptor (beta chain) was picked up many times. Its antigen is still unknown. Germline CDR1 is SGHAT and CDR2 is FQDESV (reference sequence). This CDR3 is 16 amino acids long. The V segment lost 5 bases and the J segment 10 bases; nucleotides outside the gene matches: 10. TCRdb ran MiXCR on the 5' RACE reads and lists one entry per CDR3 protein. This sample has 350,000 to 400,000 distinct CDR3 sequences, with 8.5% to 10% found just once. The source of the sample is a study of identical twins. Findings and caveats of the study: Among beta out-of-frame sequences, excess sharing between twins appeared weaker.

The TCR sequence derives from a woman aged 45-60 years in good health. The chain joins TRBV11-1 to TRBJ2-1, with 14 bases matching TRBD2. Sequenced input: naive T cells sorted from blood. CDR3 nucleotides: TGTGCCAGCAGCACCCGACTAGCGGGAGGGCCGGGAGAGCAGTTCTTC. This encodes CASSTRLAGGPGEQFF.